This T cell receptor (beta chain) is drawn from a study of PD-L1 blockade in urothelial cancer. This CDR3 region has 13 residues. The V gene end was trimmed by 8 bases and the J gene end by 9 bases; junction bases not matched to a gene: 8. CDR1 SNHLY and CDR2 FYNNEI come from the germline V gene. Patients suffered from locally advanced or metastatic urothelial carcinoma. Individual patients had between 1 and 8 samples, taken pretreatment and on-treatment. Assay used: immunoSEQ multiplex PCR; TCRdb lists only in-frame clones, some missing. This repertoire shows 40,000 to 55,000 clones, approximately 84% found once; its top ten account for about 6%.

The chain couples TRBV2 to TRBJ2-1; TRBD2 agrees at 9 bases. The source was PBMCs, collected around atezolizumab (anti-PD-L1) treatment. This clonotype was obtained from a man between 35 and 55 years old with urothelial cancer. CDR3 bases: TGTGCCAGCGCCGGACTAGCGAGGGGTGAGCAGTTCTTC. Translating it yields CASAGLARGEQFF.